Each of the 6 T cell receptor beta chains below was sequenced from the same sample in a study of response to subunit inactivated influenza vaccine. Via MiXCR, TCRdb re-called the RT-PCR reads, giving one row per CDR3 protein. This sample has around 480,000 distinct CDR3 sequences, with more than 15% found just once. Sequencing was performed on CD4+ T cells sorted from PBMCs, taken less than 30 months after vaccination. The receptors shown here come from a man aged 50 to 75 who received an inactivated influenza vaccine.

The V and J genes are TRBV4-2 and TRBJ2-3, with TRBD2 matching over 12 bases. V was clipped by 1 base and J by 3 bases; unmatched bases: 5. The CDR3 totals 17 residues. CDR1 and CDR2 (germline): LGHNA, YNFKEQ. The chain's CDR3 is CASSQGRLAGGTDTQYF. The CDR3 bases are TGTGCCAGCAGCCAAGGTCGGCTAGCGGGAGGGACAGATACGCAGTATTTT.

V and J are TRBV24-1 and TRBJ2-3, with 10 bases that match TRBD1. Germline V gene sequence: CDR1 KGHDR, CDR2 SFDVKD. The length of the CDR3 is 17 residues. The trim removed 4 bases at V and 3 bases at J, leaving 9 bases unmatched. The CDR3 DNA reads TGTGCCACCAGTGACTCCGACGACAGGGGGCTGACAGATACGCAGTATTTT. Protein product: CATSDSDDRGLTDTQYF.

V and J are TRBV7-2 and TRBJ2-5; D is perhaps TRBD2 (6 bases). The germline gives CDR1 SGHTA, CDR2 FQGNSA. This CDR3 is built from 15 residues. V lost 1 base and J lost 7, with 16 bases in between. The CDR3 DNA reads TGTGCCAGCAGCTTAGGGGGGGTCCCCGGAGGGACCCAGTACTTC. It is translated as CASSLGGVPGGTQYF.

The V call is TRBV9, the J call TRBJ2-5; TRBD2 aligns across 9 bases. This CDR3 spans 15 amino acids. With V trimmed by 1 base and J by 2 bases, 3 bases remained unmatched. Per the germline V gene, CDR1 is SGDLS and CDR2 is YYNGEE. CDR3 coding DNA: TGTGCCAGCAGCGTAAAAGCGGGGGGTCAAGAGACCCAGTACTTC. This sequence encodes CASSVKAGGQETQYF.

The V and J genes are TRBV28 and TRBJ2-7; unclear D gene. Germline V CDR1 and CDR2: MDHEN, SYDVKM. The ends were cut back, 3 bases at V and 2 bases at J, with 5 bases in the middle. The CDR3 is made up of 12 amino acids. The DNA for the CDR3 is TGTGCCAGCAGTTTTGGTCCCTACGAGCAGTACTTC. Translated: CASSFGPYEQYF.

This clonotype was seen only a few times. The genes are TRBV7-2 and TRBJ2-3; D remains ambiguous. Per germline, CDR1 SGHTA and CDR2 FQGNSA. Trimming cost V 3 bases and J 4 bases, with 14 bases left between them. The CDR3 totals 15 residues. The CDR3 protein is CASSLGLPRADTQYF. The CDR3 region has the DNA TGTGCCAGCAGCTTGGGTCTACCCCGCGCAGATACGCAGTATTTT. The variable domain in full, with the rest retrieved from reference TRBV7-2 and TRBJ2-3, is GAGVSQSPSNKVTEKGKDVELRCDPISGHTALYWYRQSLGQGLEFLIYFQGNSAPDKSGLPSDRFSAERTGGSVSTLTIQRTQQEDSAVYLCASSLGLPRADTQYFGPGTRLTVL.